This T cell receptor (beta chain) was profiled in a study of blood T cell repertoires in COVID-19 (dated by TCRdb to the early 2020s). With regard to the full study: Collaborator samples came from the United States, Italy and Spain and covered acute and convalescent phases of COVID-19. The prospective study material was composed of cDNA or gDNA derived from T cells, B-cell-depleted T cells, or PBMCs. Deeply sampled blood TCRbeta repertoires from subjects exposed to, actively infected with, or recovered from COVID-19 were included in the dataset. The repertoires were released in a freely available public database intended as a resource for research on the immune response to SARS-CoV-2. Samples were obtained from the ongoing ImmuneRACE study (first 160 participants) and from about 1,300 subjects provided by 6 global collaborators. The sample metadata nearly always contained a de-identified subject ID, COVID-19 status, age in years and sex. Where available, HLA class I and class II types were obtained from metadata supplied by the sample provider rather than from assay-based typing. Overall study results and their limits: The amount of clinical and demographic metadata varied by source and participant and was provided uncurated.

Enrolling through a virtual design, the prospective study's participants ranged in age from roughly 18 to 95 years and lived across roughly 23 United States geographic areas. In the prospective study, participants were assigned to cohorts based on the clinical history participants reported in a screening survey and a study questionnaire. For ImmuneRACE Cohort 3, a participant was defined as recovered based on two consecutive negative NP/OP PCR tests, clearance by a healthcare professional, or resolution of symptoms. Each participant in the prospective study had whole blood, serum and a nasopharyngeal or oropharyngeal swab collected by mobile phlebotomists. Additional blood draws and questionnaires over an approximately two-month period could optionally be provided by prospective study participants. Before DNA extraction, prospective study blood samples were shipped either frozen or at room temperature.

A note on this clone: Its specific antigen is unknown. Qualities for individual bases were not recorded, and no much larger clone is one base off.

The CDR3 spans 12 residues, from the cysteine through the phenylalanine. The entry retains the CDR3 DNA only, 36 bases that are in frame from base 1. The germline V gene yields SQVTM for CDR1 and ANQGSEA for CDR2. The junction carries 5 bases between V and J, which are trimmed by 3 bases and 3 bases respectively. The immunoSEQ Assay, a bias-controlled multiplex PCR, was used to amplify TCRbeta CDR3 regions from genomic DNA. The source study handled its data this way. Within the assay, amplification of reference gene primers was used to estimate how many nucleated cells each sample contained. Sequence reads were collapsed and filtered to measure the absolute abundance of every unique TCRbeta CDR3 rearrangement. For each sample, productive Simpson clonality was calculated as the square root of Simpson's diversity index over productive rearrangements. TCRdb's version of the immuneACCESS table is confined to in-frame rearrangements and falls short of the full clone set. An unresolved V gene accounts for under half of the shortfall where checked; the remainder is of unknown origin. V and J calls and clone size follow that table, whereas D and trimming were derived from the DNA. The sample records fewer than 300,000 clones, more than 80% of which are singletons. Of the sample, 0.9% to 1.2% is held by the ten largest clones.

Source material: PBMCs or T cells enriched from blood (not recorded which). The source of this sequence is a woman aged 25 to 39 who had recovered from COVID-19. The rearrangement combines TRBV29-1 with TRBJ2-2; the D gene identity is not certain. In nucleotides, the sequence is TGCAGCGTTGATCTGTACACCGGGGAGCTGTTTTTT. It specifies CSVDLYTGELFF.